Shown below are 29 T cell receptor beta chains from a single sample sequenced in a study of cytomegalovirus exposure and HLA in healthy donors. Researchers ran the PCR with 60 Vbeta and 13 Jbeta primers. Method: immunoSEQ multiplex PCR; TCRdb's copy keeps in-frame clones and lacks some. The sample has around 130,000 clones; 78% are singletons. Sequences were obtained from PBMCs. Every receptor here comes from a woman aged 40 to 49 in good health and CMV-seronegative.

The V gene is TRBV6-1, the J gene TRBJ2-5; 13 bases map to TRBD2. Germline CDR1 and CDR2: MNHNS and SASEGT. J gave up 10 bases and V 0 bases, and 2 bases lay outside the gene matches. The CDR3 spans 14 residues. The CDR3, as DNA: TGTGCCAGCAGTGAAGCGACTAGCGGGAGGATCCAGTACTTC. It is translated as CASSEATSGRIQYF.

The chain recombines TRBV11-3 with TRBJ2-1; tentative D call: TRBD2 (6 bases). In germline, CDR1 is SGHNT, CDR2 YENEEA. This CDR3 is 15 amino acids long. The V end lost 6 bases, the J end lost 0 bases, and 12 bases lay between the germline ends. The DNA for the CDR3 is TGTGCCAGCAGTCGTGGGGGGAGCTCCTACAATGAGCAGTTCTTC. Translating it yields CASSRGGSSYNEQFF. The entire variable domain, with the rest obtained from reference TRBV11-3 and TRBJ2-1, is as follows: EAGVVQSPRYKIIEKKQPVAFWCNPISGHNTLYWYLQNLGQGPELLIRYENEEAVDDSQLPKDRFSAERLKGVDSTLKIQPAELGDSAVYLCASSRGGSSYNEQFFGPGTRLTVL.

This chain uses TRBV28 with TRBJ2-3, with D maybe TRBD2 (5 bases). The V gene's germline CDR1 is MDHEN and CDR2 SYDVKM. This CDR3 is 15 amino acids long. Deletions cut 6 bases from V and 3 bases from J, with 16 bases between. The chain's CDR3 is CASSNVEEFTDTQYF. CDR3 DNA: TGTGCCAGCAGCAACGTGGAGGAATTTACAGATACGCAGTATTTT.

This chain uses TRBV29-1 with TRBJ2-3, with D unresolved. The germline V and J ends were trimmed by 1 base and 5 bases, with 7 bases remaining between them. Per germline, CDR1 SQVTM and CDR2 ANQGSEA. This CDR3 is 12 amino acids long. CDR3 protein: CSVEVFKDTQYF. The CDR3 region has the DNA TGCAGCGTTGAAGTGTTTAAAGATACGCAGTATTTT.

The V gene is TRBV27, the J gene TRBJ2-1; the match to TRBD2 covers 13 bases. The CDR3 loop spans 16 amino acids. Germline V lookup: CDR1 MNHEY, CDR2 SMNVEV (reference sequence). J gave up 7 bases and V 5 bases, and 8 bases lay outside the gene matches. CDR3: CASSTGLAGRRNEQFF. The CDR3, as DNA: TGTGCCAGCAGTACGGGACTAGCGGGGAGACGGAATGAGCAGTTCTTC.

This clone was observed a few times. This chain joins TRBV25-1 and TRBJ1-2; 7 nucleotides match TRBD1. The CDR3 contains 16 residues. The V gene end was trimmed by 4 bases and the J gene end by 3 bases; junction bases not matched to a gene: 11. Germline lookup yields CDR1 MGHDK and CDR2 SYGVNS. This chain's CDR3 is CASSGIGTAADYGYTF. CDR3 in DNA: TGTGCCAGCAGTGGAATCGGGACAGCGGCGGACTATGGCTACACCTTC.

This clone has a handful of counts. The chain uses TRBV27 and TRBJ1-5, with D hard to call. Germline loops: CDR1 MNHEY, CDR2 SMNVEV (reference sequence). The CDR3 has 16 residues. With 0 bases removed from V and 2 bases from J, the gap between germline ends came to 11 bases. The CDR3 region has the DNA TGTGCCAGCAGTTTATCCCTCCCGCGAGGCAATCAGCCCCAGCATTTT. Its translation is CASSLSLPRGNQPQHF.

The chain employs TRBV27 and TRBJ2-7, with 9 nucleotides matching TRBD2. Germline V gives CDR1 MNHEY, CDR2 SMNVEV (reference sequence). Germline trimming cut 3 bases from V and 4 bases from J; bases unmatched to any gene: 4. The CDR3 is 14 residues long. For the CDR3, the DNA is TGTGCCAGCAGTTTGCTAGCGGGGAAATACGAGCAGTACTTC. Its translation is CASSLLAGKYEQYF.

In this sample, this clone turned up a few times. This sequence joins TRBV27 and TRBJ2-7; 9 nucleotides agree with TRBD1. V lost 4 bases to trimming and J lost 0 bases; unmatched junction nucleotides: 13. CDR3 length equals 18 residues. Germline lookup yields CDR1 MNHEY and CDR2 SMNVEV (reference sequence). In DNA form, the CDR3 reads TGTGCCAGCAGTTGGGGACAGGGCGGCGGCCTTAGCTCCTACGAGCAGTACTTC. Translated, it gives CASSWGQGGGLSSYEQYF.

This chain links TRBV2 with TRBJ2-1; TRBD2 agrees at 7 bases. The CDR3 runs 14 residues. Germline V gene data show CDR1 as SNHLY and CDR2 as FYNNEI. V trimming: 6 bases; J trimming: 6 bases; junction bases outside the gene matches: 8. The CDR3 DNA sequence: TGTGCCAGCAGGATGGGAGGGCCGTTCAATGAGCAGTTCTTC. It encodes CASRMGGPFNEQFF.

With regard to this clone: The sample carries other DNA sequences with the same CDR3. The J gene is TRBJ1-1, the V gene TRBV7-9, with TRBD1 matching over 7 bases. The CDR3 has 12 amino acids. The germline CDR1 and CDR2 sequences are SEHNR and FQNEAQ (reference sequence). J was trimmed by 6 bases and V by 4 bases; bases with no gene match: 2. The CDR3 sequence is CASSSGGPEAFF. As DNA, the CDR3 is TGTGCCAGCAGCTCAGGGGGACCTGAAGCTTTCTTT. Looking up the rest from reference TRBV7-9 and TRBJ1-1 gives the full variable domain: DTGVSQNPRHKITKRGQNVTFRCDPISEHNRLYWYRQTLGQGPEFLTYFQNEAQLEKSRLLSDRFSAERPKGSFSTLEIQRTEQGDSAMYLCASSSGGPEAFFGQGTRLTVV.

The chain combines TRBV21-1 with TRBJ2-7; the D call of TRBD1 is as the table states it, not checked on the DNA. TRBV21-1 is marked as a pseudogene. CDR3 length: 15 residues. DNA for the CDR3: TGTGCCAGCAGCAAAGGTCAGGGACAATTTAACGAGCAGTACTTC. Translation gives CASSKGQGQFNEQYF.

The rearrangement uses TRBV6-1 and TRBJ1-2; D unresolved. V shed 2 bases and J shed 4 bases, with 8 bases lying between them. The CDR3 runs 13 residues. Looked up from germline, CDR1 is MNHNS and CDR2 is SASEGT. In DNA form, the CDR3 reads TGTGCCAGCAGTGAAATGGCAGGCTATGGCTACACCTTC. This codes for CASSEMAGYGYTF.

The V call is TRBV7-9, the J call TRBJ2-5; 8 nucleotides line up with TRBD1. This CDR3 has 15 residues. Per germline, CDR1 SEHNR and CDR2 FQNEAQ (reference sequence). V lost 5 bases, J lost 2 bases, and 7 bases stayed unmatched. The CDR3 reads CASSAPGQGQETQYF. The CDR3 DNA follows: TGTGCCAGCAGCGCTCCAGGACAGGGACAAGAGACCCAGTACTTC.

This clone was seen a single time. The chain is built from TRBV27 and TRBJ1-1; 7 bases line up with TRBD1. CDR1 MNHEY and CDR2 SMNVEV come from the germline V gene (reference sequence). V lost 2 bases to trimming and J lost 3 bases; unmatched junction nucleotides: 0. The CDR3 has 13 amino acids. The CDR3 reads CASSLQGDTEAFF. CDR3 sequence (DNA): TGTGCCAGCAGTTTACAGGGGGACACTGAAGCTTTCTTT.

The V call is TRBV5-6, the J call TRBJ1-6; TRBD1 matches 7 bases. CDR1 and CDR2 from the germline V gene are SGHDT and YYEEEE. This CDR3 contains 14 residues. The V and J ends lost 0 bases and 7 bases, in that order; junction bases with no gene match: 1. CDR3 sequence: CASSLDRGNSPLHF. CDR3 DNA sequence: TGTGCCAGCAGCTTGGACAGGGGAAATTCACCCCTCCACTTT. Full variable domain (rest looked up from reference TRBV5-6 and TRBJ1-6): DAGVTQSPTHLIKTRGQQVTLRCSPKSGHDTVSWYQQALGQGPQFIFQYYEEEERQRGNFPDRFSGHQFPNYSSELNVNALLLGDSALYLCASSLDRGNSPLHFGNGTRLTVT.

The chain joins TRBV5-4 to TRBJ2-2, with 9 bases that match TRBD1. The CDR3 loop spans 16 amino acids. V dropped 0 bases and J dropped 5; count of bases not matched to a gene: 5. Per germline, CDR1 SGHNT and CDR2 YYREEE (reference sequence). CDR3 DNA sequence: TGTGCCAGCAGCTTGGGGGGACAGGGTACGACCGGGGAGCTGTTTTTT. Translated, it gives CASSLGGQGTTGELFF.

V is TRBV10-1 and J is TRBJ2-7; TRBD2 aligns across 10 bases. CDR3 length equals 13 residues. Germline V gives CDR1 WNHNN, CDR2 SYGVQD (reference sequence). J gave up 5 bases and V 5 bases, and 3 bases lay outside the gene matches. The CDR3 sequence: CASSSGTSDEQYF. The CDR3, as DNA: TGCGCCAGCAGTTCCGGGACTAGCGACGAGCAGTACTTC.

This chain connects TRBV7-3 to TRBJ2-7; D is perhaps TRBD1 (5 bases). This CDR3 is built from 14 residues. Germline CDR1 SGHTA, CDR2 FQGTGA. Trimming pared 5 bases from V and 3 bases from J, leaving 14 bases between. The CDR3 DNA reads as TGTGCCAGCAGCCCAGGGCCCAGAGACTACGAGCAGTACTTC. Amino acids: CASSPGPRDYEQYF.

V gene TRBV7-9 combines with J gene TRBJ1-5; unclear D gene. The CDR3 has 13 residues. Per germline, CDR1 SEHNR and CDR2 FQNEAQ (reference sequence). The V and J ends lost 3 bases and 5 bases respectively, with 8 bases between them. The DNA of the CDR3 is TGTGCCAGCAGCTTTCAGGTGGATCAGCCCCAGCATTTT. Translating gives CASSFQVDQPQHF.

This chain joins TRBV27 and TRBJ1-1; TRBD1 aligns across 7 bases. This CDR3 contains 13 residues. In germline, CDR1 is MNHEY, CDR2 SMNVEV (reference sequence). Losses at the gene ends were 6 bases for V and 5 bases for J; bases not matched to a gene: 6. The CDR3 bases are TGTGCCAGCAGCCCCGACAGGGTAACTGAAGCTTTCTTT. It codes for CASSPDRVTEAFF.

Only a few counts were recorded for this clone. This sequence joins TRBV6-5 and TRBJ1-4; 12 bases agree with TRBD1. The germline V gene encodes CDR1 MNHEY and CDR2 SVGAGI. This CDR3 contains 15 residues. With V trimmed by 7 bases and J by 8 bases, 8 bases remained unmatched. CDR3 protein: CASTPGQGAREKLFF. Written as DNA, the CDR3 is TGTGCCAGCACCCCGGGACAGGGGGCGCGAGAAAAACTGTTTTTT.

This chain links TRBV5-1 with TRBJ2-1, with 15 bases identical to TRBD2. The CDR3 loop spans 16 amino acids. Germline V gene lookup returns CDR1 SGHRS and CDR2 YFSETQ. Losses at the gene ends were 2 bases for V and 6 bases for J; bases not matched to a gene: 3. The CDR3 region has the DNA TGCGCCAGCAGCTTTGGACTAGCGGGAGGGGGCAATGAGCAGTTCTTC. Translating it yields CASSFGLAGGGNEQFF.

The table lists this clone with a count of one. The DNA of the CDR3 is TGCAGTGCGATGTCGGAGAATGGCTACACCTTC. Translated, it gives CSAMSENGYTF. The chain couples TRBV20-1 to TRBJ1-2; D gene unclear. Trimming removed 6 bases from V and 6 bases from J, with 11 bases in between. Germline V gene lookup returns CDR1 DFQATT and CDR2 SNEGSKA (reference sequence). The CDR3 is 11 amino acids.

The rearrangement uses TRBV9 and TRBJ2-7, with D unresolved. Trimming cost V 4 bases and J 4 bases, with 15 bases left between them. In germline, CDR1 is SGDLS, CDR2 YYNGEE. This CDR3 has 14 amino acids. CDR3 nucleotide sequence: TGTGCCAGCAGCAACGACTTCCTCCCATACGAGCAGTACTTC. This sequence encodes CASSNDFLPYEQYF.

The chain couples TRBV27 to TRBJ2-3; 12 bases are shared with TRBD2. There are 14 residues in the CDR3. Germline CDR1 and CDR2: MNHEY and SMNVEV (reference sequence). V dropped 7 bases and J dropped 11; count of bases not matched to a gene: 10. The CDR3 coding sequence is TGTGCCAGCAACCCGGGACTAGCGGGCGCAAGGCAGTATTTT. It is translated as CASNPGLAGARQYF.

In its sample, this clone was seen a few times. The V and J genes are TRBV19 and TRBJ2-1, with 8 bases fitting TRBD1. V gave up 1 base and J gave up 6 bases; unmatched junction bases: 8. Germline V gives CDR1 LNHDA, CDR2 SQIVND (reference sequence). The CDR3 extends over 16 amino acids. CDR3 sequence reads: CASSIVGQGPVNEQFF. DNA for the CDR3: TGTGCCAGTAGTATAGTAGGACAGGGACCGGTCAATGAGCAGTTCTTC.

DNA of the CDR3: TGTGCCAGCAGTTTAGCGACTAGCGGGATAGCAGATACGCAGTATTTT. Protein: CASSLATSGIADTQYF. The chain carries TRBV28 and TRBJ2-3; 11 bases fit TRBD2. The V segment lost 2 bases and the J segment 4 bases; nucleotides outside the gene matches: 5. The germline gives CDR1 MDHEN, CDR2 SYDVKM. This CDR3 is built from 16 residues.

The rearrangement joins TRBV6-5 to TRBJ2-2; TRBD1 is a possible D gene (5 bases). Trimming took off 6 bases at V and 0 bases at J, with 8 bases between the two ends. Germline CDR1 reads MNHEY; CDR2 reads SVGAGI. CDR3 length equals 14 residues. The CDR3 sequence is CASRQAPNTGELFF. For the CDR3, the DNA is TGTGCCAGCAGACAGGCTCCGAACACCGGGGAGCTGTTTTTT.